Listed here are 30 T cell receptor beta chains from one sample, sequenced in a study of T cell changes during pregnancy in multiple sclerosis. TCRdb's table, derived via immunoSEQ multiplex PCR, lists solely in-frame clones and lacks some. The data show approximately 53,000 clones, about 92% seen once. The starting material was CD4+ T cells from peripheral blood mononuclear cells, obtained in the third trimester of pregnancy. The receptor source for this set is a female donor with multiple sclerosis, enrolled in a pregnancy study.

The chain carries TRBV6-1 and TRBJ2-1; 7 bases agree with TRBD2. The CDR3 contains 14 residues. The germline gives CDR1 MNHNS, CDR2 SASEGT. Trimming at V came to 7 bases and at J to 6 bases, leaving 9 bases not matched to a gene. CDR3 amino acids: CASTPAGVINEQFF. DNA of the CDR3: TGTGCCAGCACCCCGGCGGGGGTGATCAATGAGCAGTTCTTC.

V and J are TRBV7-4 and TRBJ1-5; D call uncertain. There are 15 residues in the CDR3. Looked up from germline, CDR1 is SGHVT and CDR2 is SQSDAQ. V lost 2 bases to trimming and J lost 1 base, with 9 bases between them. For the CDR3, the DNA is TGTGCCAGCAGCTTAAGCAGGTGCAGCAATCAGCCCCAGCATTTT. It yields the protein CASSLSRCSNQPQHF.

The V and J genes are TRBV11-1 and TRBJ1-2, with 10 bases identical to TRBD1. The CDR3 has 14 residues. J was trimmed by 7 bases and V by 5 bases; bases with no gene match: 7. The germline gives CDR1 SGHAT, CDR2 FQDESV (reference sequence). CDR3 coding DNA: TGTGCCAGCAGCCCCCGACAGGGGGCGTTTGGCTACACCTTC. It is translated as CASSPRQGAFGYTF.

This clone is a singleton in its sample. The chain links TRBV5-4 to TRBJ2-2, with TRBD2 matching 10 bases. With 4 bases clipped from V and 4 bases from J, the junction kept 7 bases outside the gene matches. Per germline, CDR1 SGHNT and CDR2 YYREEE (reference sequence). CDR3 length: 16 amino acids. This chain's CDR3 is CASSDGERGGTGELFF. The CDR3 region has the DNA TGTGCCAGCAGCGACGGGGAGCGGGGGGGCACCGGGGAGCTGTTTTTT.

V is TRBV6-6 and J is TRBJ2-7; 8 bases are a match to TRBD1. Per the germline V gene, CDR1 is MNHNY and CDR2 is SVGAGI (reference sequence). The CDR3 contains 14 residues. V lost 5 bases, J lost 4 bases, and 7 bases stayed unmatched. CDR3 DNA sequence: TGTGCCAGCAGTGGGACAGGAGCCCTTTACGAGCAGTACTTC. It yields the protein CASSGTGALYEQYF.

In its sample, this clone was seen a few times. The J gene is TRBJ1-2, the V gene TRBV19; 11 bases are a match to TRBD1. The CDR3 sequence is 15 residues long. The J segment lost 4 bases and the V segment lost 3 bases, leaving 4 bases of the junction unmatched. Germline V CDR1 and CDR2: LNHDA, SQIVND (reference sequence). The CDR3, as DNA: TGTGCCAGTAGTATTGCCGGGACAGGGGGCTATGGCTACACCTTC. Translation: CASSIAGTGGYGYTF.

The chain is built from TRBV6-5 and TRBJ2-7; 10 bases align to TRBD2. The CDR3 totals 14 residues. Germline CDR1 reads MNHEY; CDR2 reads SVGAGI. The junction had 12 bases not matched to a gene; V was cut back by 4 bases and J by 12 bases. Here the CDR3 DNA reads TGTGCCAGCAGTTCCGCCGGGCTAGCGGGGGCCGGGTACTTC. The encoded protein is CASSSAGLAGAGYF.

V and J are TRBV7-2 and TRBJ2-2; D may be TRBD1 (6 bases). The V gene lost 1 base and the J gene lost 6 bases, with 9 bases spanning the gap. This CDR3 has 14 amino acids. Germline assignment: CDR1 SGHTA and CDR2 FQGNSA. The CDR3 nucleotides read TGTGCCAGCAGCTTAGGGGGGCTGGCCGGGGAGCTGTTTTTT. It specifies CASSLGGLAGELFF.

The chain links TRBV7-2 to TRBJ1-4, with 7 nucleotides matching TRBD1. The CDR3 runs 16 residues. Germline lookup yields CDR1 SGHTA and CDR2 FQGNSA. V was clipped by 2 bases and J by 4 bases; unmatched bases: 7. In nucleotides, the CDR3 is TGTGCCAGCAGCTTATACCAGGGGGTCGGTAATGAAAAACTGTTTTTT. It translates to CASSLYQGVGNEKLFF. The full variable domain, in which reference TRBV7-2 and TRBJ1-4 provide the parts outside the CDR3, is GAGVSQSPSNKVTEKGKDVELRCDPISGHTALYWYRQSLGQGLEFLIYFQGNSAPDKSGLPSDRFSAERTGGSVSTLTIQRTQQEDSAVYLCASSLYQGVGNEKLFFGSGTQLSVL.

The chain uses TRBV14 and TRBJ2-3; no definite D call. Germline V gene sequence: CDR1 SGHDN, CDR2 FVKESK. V lost 0 bases to trimming and J lost 2 bases, with 9 bases between them. The CDR3 length is 15 residues. The CDR3: CASSQEPSYTDTQYF. CDR3 DNA sequence: TGTGCCAGCAGCCAAGAACCCAGTTACACAGATACGCAGTATTTT.

This clone was found many times. This rearrangement joins TRBV9 to TRBJ2-3; D not certain. CDR3 length: 14 amino acids. Trimming cost V 2 bases and J 1 base, with 8 bases left between them. Germline V CDR1 and CDR2: SGDLS, YYNGEE. The CDR3: CASSVYLGTDTQYF. CDR3 DNA sequence: TGTGCCAGCAGCGTCTATCTAGGCACAGATACGCAGTATTTT.

The rearrangement uses TRBV15 and TRBJ1-5; possible D gene TRBD1, 5 bases. Germline CDR1 is LNHNV and CDR2 is YYDKDF (reference sequence). V was clipped by 3 bases and J by 7 bases, with 13 bases between them. The CDR3 loop spans 14 amino acids. The CDR3 loop is CATSRPGQGQPQHF. In DNA, the CDR3 is TGTGCCACCAGCAGGCCAGGGCAAGGCCAGCCCCAGCATTTT.

The chain recombines TRBV9 with TRBJ2-7; 9 bases map to TRBD1. V lost 2 bases, J lost 3 bases, and 3 bases stayed unmatched. The CDR3 is 14 residues long. Looked up from germline, CDR1 is SGDLS and CDR2 is YYNGEE. CDR3 amino acids: CASSVGQGVYEQYF. CDR3 bases: TGTGCCAGCAGCGTGGGACAGGGAGTCTACGAGCAGTACTTC. Full variable domain (outside the CDR3, taken from reference TRBV9 and TRBJ2-7): DSGVTQTPKHLITATGQRVTLRCSPRSGDLSVYWYQQSLDQGLQFLIQYYNGEERAKGNILERFSAQQFPDLHSELNLSSLELGDSALYFCASSVGQGVYEQYFGPGTRLTVT.

The CDR3 protein is CASRSHRGEFDNEQFF. CDR3 DNA sequence: TGCGCCAGCAGATCTCATCGGGGTGAGTTCGACAATGAGCAGTTCTTC. The chain employs TRBV5-1 and TRBJ2-1, with D perhaps TRBD2 (5 bases). V shed 5 bases and J shed 5 bases, with 20 bases lying between them. Germline CDR1 is SGHRS and CDR2 is YFSETQ. CDR3 length: 16 residues.

V gene TRBV27 combines with J gene TRBJ1-1; TRBD1 agrees at 9 bases. CDR1 is MNHEY and CDR2 is SMNVEV in the germline V gene (reference sequence). V lost 5 bases and J lost 7; bases outside the gene matches: 8. CDR3 length: 14 residues. The CDR3 sequence is CASSPYRGRDEAFF. CDR3 nucleotide sequence: TGTGCCAGCAGTCCTTACAGGGGGCGGGATGAAGCTTTCTTT.

The V gene is TRBV6-5, the J gene TRBJ1-4; D may be TRBD1 (6 bases). The CDR3 is 14 residues long. Germline CDR1 is MNHEY and CDR2 is SVGAGI. V lost 10 bases, J lost 7 bases, and 19 bases lay in between. CDR3 protein: CATEDRMRGEKLFF. DNA of the CDR3: TGTGCCACTGAAGACAGGATGAGGGGTGAAAAACTGTTTTTT.

This clone was seen only once. The genes are TRBV25-1 and TRBJ1-1, with a weak D call TRBD1 (5 bases). The V end was cut by 1 base, the J end by 4 bases, with 13 bases between. Looked up from germline, CDR1 is MGHDK and CDR2 is SYGVNS. The CDR3 sequence is 15 residues long. The CDR3 sequence is CASSESVGQGTEAFF. CDR3 in DNA: TGTGCCAGCAGTGAATCGGTGGGGCAAGGCACTGAAGCTTTCTTT.

The chain uses TRBV4-3 and TRBJ2-1; no reliable D call. Trimming pared 2 bases from V and 6 bases from J, leaving 8 bases between. The CDR3 runs 13 residues. The germline gives CDR1 LGHNA, CDR2 YSLEER. The CDR3 loop is CASSQQVRNEQFF. The CDR3 DNA follows: TGCGCCAGCAGCCAACAGGTCCGCAATGAGCAGTTCTTC.

This rearrangement joins TRBV6-6 to TRBJ1-2, with a possible D match to TRBD1 (5 bases). The CDR3 length is 13 residues. Trimming left V 6 bases short and J 6 bases short, with 14 bases between. In germline, CDR1 is MNHNY, CDR2 SVGAGI (reference sequence). The CDR3: CASSETGEDGYTF. DNA for the CDR3: TGTGCCAGCAGCGAAACGGGGGAGGATGGCTACACCTTC.

The rearrangement links TRBV7-2 to TRBJ1-2; 8 bases match TRBD1. CDR1 and CDR2 (germline): SGHTA, FQGNSA. The trim removed 4 bases at V and 4 bases at J, leaving 11 bases unmatched. The CDR3 runs 16 residues. CDR3 DNA: TGTGCCAGCAGCTCCCGGACAGGGAAGGTCAGCTATGGCTACACCTTC. Amino acid sequence: CASSSRTGKVSYGYTF.

V gene TRBV18 combines with J gene TRBJ1-4; TRBD1 might be the D (5 bases). CDR3 size: 12 residues. CDR1 KGHSH and CDR2 LQKENI come from the germline V gene. The V end was cut by 5 bases, the J end by 7 bases, with 8 bases between. The CDR3 here is CASSSGGEKLFF. In nucleotides, the CDR3 is TGTGCCAGCTCATCCGGGGGTGAAAAACTGTTTTTT.

The chain links TRBV25-1 to TRBJ1-2; 8 bases align to TRBD1. Germline CDR1 MGHDK, CDR2 SYGVNS. Trimming removed 3 bases from V and 3 bases from J; junction bases left unmatched: 6. The CDR3 has 15 residues. Here the CDR3 reads CASSEGAGGYYGYTF. CDR3 in DNA: TGTGCCAGCAGTGAGGGGGCAGGGGGCTACTATGGCTACACCTTC.

V usage is TRBV4-2 and J usage is TRBJ2-3, with 7 bases matching TRBD1. V gave up 1 base and J gave up 4 bases; unmatched junction bases: 8. The CDR3 has 16 residues. From germline, CDR1 is LGHNA and CDR2 YNFKEQ. The CDR3 region has the DNA TGTGCCAGCAGCCAAGGTGTCGACAGGGCGTCAGATACGCAGTATTTT. Translating it yields CASSQGVDRASDTQYF.

The chain couples TRBV14 to TRBJ2-4; 7 bases are shared with TRBD2. Unmatched junction bases numbered 10, after V lost 5 bases and J lost 3 bases. This CDR3 is 16 amino acids long. Germline CDR1 reads SGHDN; CDR2 reads FVKESK. Written as DNA, the CDR3 is TGTGCCAGCAGCGAAGGACCCTGGGAGGGCAAAAACATTCAGTACTTC. Its protein product is CASSEGPWEGKNIQYF.

Note on this clone: Other DNA sequences in the same sample also yield this CDR3. The CDR3, as DNA: TGCGCCAGCAGCCTGGGACATAACACAGATACGCAGTATTTT. Protein sequence: CASSLGHNTDTQYF. This rearrangement joins TRBV5-1 to TRBJ2-3, with a weak D call TRBD1 (6 bases). Trimming left V 4 bases short and J 2 bases short, with 11 bases between. The length of the CDR3 is 14 residues. Per germline, CDR1 SGHRS and CDR2 YFSETQ.

This sequence joins TRBV14 and TRBJ2-5, with 8 bases that match TRBD2. V was pared by 4 bases and J by 6 bases, with 10 bases of the junction left unmatched. Germline V gene data show CDR1 as SGHDN and CDR2 as FVKESK. This CDR3 is 15 amino acids long. The CDR3 sequence: CASSLPGGALKTQYF. Written as DNA, the CDR3 is TGTGCCAGCAGCCTACCCGGGGGGGCTTTGAAGACCCAGTACTTC.

The chain joins TRBV7-3 to TRBJ2-3; 11 nucleotides match TRBD2. Losses at the gene ends were 6 bases for V and 8 bases for J; bases not matched to a gene: 13. Germline loops: CDR1 SGHTA, CDR2 FQGTGA. The CDR3 extends over 16 amino acids. The DNA for the CDR3 is TGTGCCAGCAGTCTTAGCGGGGGGGCCTCTCGGGGTACGCAGTATTTT. It translates to CASSLSGGASRGTQYF.

The chain has TRBV6-6 and TRBJ2-7; 9 positions agree with TRBD1. The length of the CDR3 is 16 residues. Germline-derived CDR1 and CDR2 are MNHNY and SVGAGI (reference sequence). The V and J ends lost 4 bases and 3 bases, in that order; junction bases with no gene match: 10. The CDR3 protein is CASSFGDREVIYEQYF. The CDR3 DNA reads as TGTGCCAGCAGTTTCGGGGACAGGGAAGTGATCTACGAGCAGTACTTC.

The chain carries TRBV11-3 and TRBJ2-3, with 11 bases lining up with TRBD2. Germline V lookup: CDR1 SGHNT, CDR2 YENEEA. The ends lost 0 bases at V and 1 base at J; junction bases unmatched: 3. The CDR3 is made up of 17 amino acids. CDR3 amino acids: CASSLDRTSGRTDTQYF. As DNA, the CDR3 is TGTGCCAGCAGCTTAGACCGGACTAGCGGGCGCACAGATACGCAGTATTTT.

As regards this clone: At one end, the junction sequence differs from germline, possibly due to a read error. This chain connects TRBV7-9 to TRBJ2-6; D possibly corresponds to TRBD1 (5 bases). The germline V gene has CDR1 SEHNR and CDR2 FQNEAQ (reference sequence). This CDR3 region has 16 residues. The CDR3: CASSVQRISGANVLTF. CDR3 in DNA: TGTGCCAGCAGCGTACAAAGAATCTCTGGGGCCAACGTCTTGACTTTC.